This paragraph covers one T cell receptor (beta chain) sequence. Its antigen is still unknown. The junction departs from germline at one end; a sequencing error may be responsible. The data were obtained in a study of cytomegalovirus exposure and HLA in healthy donors. With 60 Vbeta and 13 Jbeta primers, the PCR was carried out. Clones were sequenced by immunoSEQ multiplex PCR, and TCRdb holds only the in-frame ones, with some missing. In total, the table holds 45,000 to 55,000 clones. Study-level results: Presence/absence analyses rested on an assumption that sequencing depth was roughly uniform across donors. Later analysis demonstrated an association between a missense DCLRE1C variant and TCR beta V- and J-gene trimming. When the data were analyzed later, several of the most significant clusters appeared to be linked to common viral pathogens.

The sample was PBMCs. This receptor was identified in a man aged 40-49 years in good health and CMV-seropositive.

CDR3 region: CASSAPPGATNEKLFF. The CDR3 DNA sequence: TGCGCCAGCAGTGCCCCCCCAGGCGCAACTAATGAAAAACTGTTTTTT. The J gene is TRBJ1-4, the V gene TRBV25-1; D call uncertain. Germline lookup yields CDR1 MGHDK and CDR2 SYGVNS. This CDR3 is 16 amino acids long. The complete variable domain, with remaining parts taken from reference TRBV25-1 and TRBJ1-4, reads EADIYQTPRYLVIGTGKKITLECSQTMGHDKMYWYQQDPGMELHLIHYSYGVNSTEKGDLSSESTVSRIRTEHFPLTLESARPSHTSQYLCASSAPPGATNEKLFFGSGTQLSVL.